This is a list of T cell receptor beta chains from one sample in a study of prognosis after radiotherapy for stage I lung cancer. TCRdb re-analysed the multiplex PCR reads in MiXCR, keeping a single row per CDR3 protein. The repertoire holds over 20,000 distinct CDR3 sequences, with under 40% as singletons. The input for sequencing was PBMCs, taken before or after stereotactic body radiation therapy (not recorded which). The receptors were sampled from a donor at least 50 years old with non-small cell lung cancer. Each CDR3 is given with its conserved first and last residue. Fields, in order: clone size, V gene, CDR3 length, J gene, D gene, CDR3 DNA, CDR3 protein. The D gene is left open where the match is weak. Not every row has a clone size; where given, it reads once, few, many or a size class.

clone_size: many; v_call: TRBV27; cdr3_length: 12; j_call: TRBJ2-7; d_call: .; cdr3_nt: TGTGCCAGCAGATACGGACGTTCTGAGCAGTACTTC; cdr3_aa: CASRYGRSEQYF
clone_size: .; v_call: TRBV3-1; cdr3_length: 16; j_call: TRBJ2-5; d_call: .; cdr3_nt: TGTGCCAGCAGCCACCGGCAGGCCAACTACGAAGAGACCCAGTACTTC; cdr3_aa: CASSHRQANYEETQYF
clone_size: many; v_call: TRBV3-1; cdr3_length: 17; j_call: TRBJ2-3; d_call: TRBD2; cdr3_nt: TGTGCCAGCAGCCAAGGACTAGCGGGCAAAAGCACAGATACGCAGTATTTT; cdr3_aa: CASSQGLAGKSTDTQYF
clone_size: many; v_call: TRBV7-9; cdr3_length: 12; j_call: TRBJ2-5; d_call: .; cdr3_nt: TGTGCCAGCAGCAAGACTTTGGAGACCCAGTACTTC; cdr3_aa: CASSKTLETQYF
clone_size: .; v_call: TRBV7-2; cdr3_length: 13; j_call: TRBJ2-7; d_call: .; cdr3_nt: TGTGCCAGCAGCTTAGCGAGGGTTGGAGAGCAGTACTTC; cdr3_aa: CASSLARVGEQYF
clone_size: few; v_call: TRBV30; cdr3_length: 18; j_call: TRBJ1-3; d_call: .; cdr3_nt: TGTGCCTGGAGTGTTTGGTCGGGGGGTCCTCTCTCTGGAAACACCATATATTTT; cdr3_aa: CAWSVWSGGPLSGNTIYF
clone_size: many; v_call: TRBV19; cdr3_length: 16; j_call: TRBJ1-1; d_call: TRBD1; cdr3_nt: TGTGCCAGTAGGGGCGGGACAGCCTTAAAGGGTACTGAAGCTTTCTTT; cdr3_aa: CASRGGTALKGTEAFF
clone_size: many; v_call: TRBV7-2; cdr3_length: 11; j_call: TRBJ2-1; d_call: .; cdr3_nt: TGTGCCAGCAGCATTTACAATGAGCAGTTCTTC; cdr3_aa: CASSIYNEQFF
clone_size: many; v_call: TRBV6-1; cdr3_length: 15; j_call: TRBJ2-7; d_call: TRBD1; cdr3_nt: TGTGCCAGCAGTGACCCGGGACAGGGGGGCGACGAGCAGTACTTC; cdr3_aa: CASSDPGQGGDEQYF
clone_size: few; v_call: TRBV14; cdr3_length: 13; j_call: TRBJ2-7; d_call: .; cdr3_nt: TGTGCCAGCAGCCAAGATGACGGAAAAGAGCAGTACTTC; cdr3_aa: CASSQDDGKEQYF
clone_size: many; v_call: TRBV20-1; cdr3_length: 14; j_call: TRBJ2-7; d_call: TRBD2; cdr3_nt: TGCAGTGCTTGGAGGCGGGAGGGATCCTACGAGCAGTACTTC; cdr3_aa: CSAWRREGSYEQYF
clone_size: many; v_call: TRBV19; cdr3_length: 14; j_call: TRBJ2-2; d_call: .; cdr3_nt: TGTGCCAGTAGTATCCAGGGTGCCACCGGGGAGCTGTTTTTT; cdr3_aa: CASSIQGATGELFF
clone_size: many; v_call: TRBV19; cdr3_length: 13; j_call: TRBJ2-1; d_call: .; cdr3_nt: TGTGCCAGTAGTATAGGTGAGGGGAATGAGCAGTTCTTC; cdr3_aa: CASSIGEGNEQFF
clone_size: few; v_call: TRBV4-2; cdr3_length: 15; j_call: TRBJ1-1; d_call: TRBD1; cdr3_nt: TGTGCCAGCAGCCAAGAGAATGTAGGGGGCGTCATAGCTTTCTTT; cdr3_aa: CASSQENVGGVIAFF
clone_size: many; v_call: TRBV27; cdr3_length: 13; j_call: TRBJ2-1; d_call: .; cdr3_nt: TGTGCCAGCATGATGGGCCGATACAATGAGCAGTTCTTC; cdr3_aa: CASMMGRYNEQFF
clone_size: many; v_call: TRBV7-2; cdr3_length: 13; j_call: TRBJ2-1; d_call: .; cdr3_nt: TGTGCCAGCAGCTTAGCCGGGACGGGGGAGCAGTTCTTC; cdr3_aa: CASSLAGTGEQFF
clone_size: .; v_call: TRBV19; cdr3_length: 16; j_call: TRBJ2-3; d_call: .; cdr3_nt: TGTTCCAGTAGTATAGCAGATTTTTCAAGCACAGATACGCAGTATTTT; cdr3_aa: CSSSIADFSSTDTQYF
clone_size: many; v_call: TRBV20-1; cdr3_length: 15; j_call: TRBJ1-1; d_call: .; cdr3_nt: TGCAGTGCTAGAGATGGGGAGTCGGCGAACACTGAAGCTTTCTTT; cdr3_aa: CSARDGESANTEAFF
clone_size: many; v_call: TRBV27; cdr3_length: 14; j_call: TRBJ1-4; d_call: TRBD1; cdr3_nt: TGTGCCAGCAGTATGGACAGGGGGAATGAAAAACTGTTTTTT; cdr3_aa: CASSMDRGNEKLFF
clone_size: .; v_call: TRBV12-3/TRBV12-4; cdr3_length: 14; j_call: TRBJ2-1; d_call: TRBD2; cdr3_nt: TGTGCCAGCAGTCGGACTAGCGGGAGGAGTAAGGAGTTCTTC; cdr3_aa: CASSRTSGRSKEFF
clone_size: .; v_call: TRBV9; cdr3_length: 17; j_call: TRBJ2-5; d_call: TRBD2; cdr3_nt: TGTGCCAGCAGCTTAGGGTGGACTAGCGGGACTCTGGAGACCCAGTACTTC; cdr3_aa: CASSLGWTSGTLETQYF
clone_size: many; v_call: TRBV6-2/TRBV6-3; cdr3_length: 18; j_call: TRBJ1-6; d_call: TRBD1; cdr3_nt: TGTGCCAGCAGTTACTCGAGGACAGGGGACCCCTATAATTCACCCCTCCACTTT; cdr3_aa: CASSYSRTGDPYNSPLHF